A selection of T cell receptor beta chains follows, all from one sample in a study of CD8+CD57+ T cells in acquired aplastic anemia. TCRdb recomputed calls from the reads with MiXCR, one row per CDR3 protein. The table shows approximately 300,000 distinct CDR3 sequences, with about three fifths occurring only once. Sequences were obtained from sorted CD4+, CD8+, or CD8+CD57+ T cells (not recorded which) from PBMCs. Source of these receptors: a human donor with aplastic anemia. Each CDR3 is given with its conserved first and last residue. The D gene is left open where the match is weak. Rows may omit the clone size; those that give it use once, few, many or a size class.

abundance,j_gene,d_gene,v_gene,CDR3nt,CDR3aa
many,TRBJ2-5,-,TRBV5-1,TGCGCCAGCAGCTTTACACTCCAAGAGACCCAGTACTTC,CASSFTLQETQYF
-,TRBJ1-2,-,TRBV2,TGTGCCAGCTGCCCTCTGGGGAACTATGGCTACACCTTC,CASCPLGNYGYTF
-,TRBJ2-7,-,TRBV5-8,TGCGCCAGCAGCTTGGGGCTTTTCTACGAGCAGTACTTC,CASSLGLFYEQYF
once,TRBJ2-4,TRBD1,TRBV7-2,TGTGCCAGCAGCTCGGGACAGCTCCTAGCCAAAAACATTCAGTACTTC,CASSSGQLLAKNIQYF
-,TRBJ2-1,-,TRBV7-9,TGTGCCAGCAGCTTTGGCGGGGAGATGAACAATGAGCAGTTCTTC,CASSFGGEMNNEQFF
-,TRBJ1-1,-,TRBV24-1,TGTGCCAGCAGTTCCCTTGGACTCCCTAGACAAGCTTTCTTT,CASSSLGLPRQAFF
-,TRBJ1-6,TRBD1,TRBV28,TGTGCCAGCTTCGACAGGGGGTTAAATTCACCCCTCCACTTT,CASFDRGLNSPLHF
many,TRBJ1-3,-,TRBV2,TGTGCCAGCAGTATCGACTCAGTGAGCGGAAACACCATATATTTT,CASSIDSVSGNTIYF
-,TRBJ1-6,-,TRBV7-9,TGTGCCAGCAGCCCCACGCAGGAAGGTTCACCCCTCCACTTT,CASSPTQEGSPLHF
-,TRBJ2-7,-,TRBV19,TGTGCCAGTAGTATCGTGGGGGACGAGCAGTACTTC,CASSIVGDEQYF
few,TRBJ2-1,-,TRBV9,TGTGCCAGCAGCACCGACAATGAGCAGTTCTTC,CASSTDNEQFF
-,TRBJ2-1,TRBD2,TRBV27,TGTGCCAGCAGCCAAGGGACTAGCGGGGGGGCCGGTGAGCAGTTCTTC,CASSQGTSGGAGEQFF
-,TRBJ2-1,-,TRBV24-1,TGTGCCACCAGTGAGGGGTTCCCGCCCTACAATGAGCAGTTCTTC,CATSEGFPPYNEQFF
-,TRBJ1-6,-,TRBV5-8,TGTGCCAGCAGACGAGATGACACGGGCCTCCTAGGGGATTCTCGGCCCCTCCACTTT,CASRRDDTGLLGDSRPLHF
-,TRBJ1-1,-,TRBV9,TGTGCCAGCAGCGTAGCAGCCGGGAGGGTAAAAACTGAAGCTTTCTTT,CASSVAAGRVKTEAFF
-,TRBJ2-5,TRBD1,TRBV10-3,TGTGCCGTCAGTCAGACAGGGCCCAAAGAGGCCCAGTACTTC,CAVSQTGPKEAQYF
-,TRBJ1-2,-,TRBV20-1,TGCAGTGCCTACGATAACTATGGCTACACCTTC,CSAYDNYGYTF
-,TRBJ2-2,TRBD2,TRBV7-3,TGTGCCAGCAGCAGGACTAGCCCCGGGCAGCTGTTTTTT,CASSRTSPGQLFF
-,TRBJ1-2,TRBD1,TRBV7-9,TGTGCCAGCTCGAGGGGGCGAGTCTATGGCTACACCTTC,CASSRGRVYGYTF
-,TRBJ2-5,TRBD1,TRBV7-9,TGTGCCAGCAGCTTAGGGACAGGAAGCGTGGAGACCCAGTACTTC,CASSLGTGSVETQYF
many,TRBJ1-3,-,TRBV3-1,TGTGCCAGCAGCGACCGGGCTCGGGGAAACGCCATATATTTT,CASSDRARGNAIYF
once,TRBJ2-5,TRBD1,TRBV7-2,TGTGCCAGCAGCGGGGGGGGGGGACAGGGGAAAGAGACCCAGTACTTC,CASSGGGGQGKETQYF
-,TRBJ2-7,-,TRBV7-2,TGTGCCAGCAGCTTTCCAGGGCTTTCCTACGAGCAGTACTTC,CASSFPGLSYEQYF
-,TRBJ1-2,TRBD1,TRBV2,TGTGCTAGCAGTGAGGTGACAGGGTACTATGGCTACACCTTC,CASSEVTGYYGYTF
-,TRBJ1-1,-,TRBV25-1,TGTGCCAGCAGTGCATCCCGACGATATGCTGAAGCTTTCTTT,CASSASRRYAEAFF
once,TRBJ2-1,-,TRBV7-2,TGTGCCAGCAGCTTAGTCCCCACCCGCAATGAGCAGTTCTTC,CASSLVPTRNEQFF
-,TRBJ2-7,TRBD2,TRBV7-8,TGTGCCAGCAGCTTAGGATTAGCGGGGGTGGACGAGCGGTACTTC,CASSLGLAGVDERYF